The 9 T cell receptor beta chains given below trace back to one sample, sequenced in a study of shared clonotypes between healthy human individuals. As defined, naive CD8 cells were CD45RO-negative and positively selected for CCR7, with terminally differentiated effector memory CD45RA+ cells excluded. The repertoire was sequenced with immunoSEQ multiplex PCR; TCRdb's copy has only in-frame clones and lacks some. This table has about 590,000 clones, roughly 96% appearing once. Sequencing was done on a sample of naive CD8+ T cells sorted from blood. These receptor sequences come from a woman between 25 and 40 years old in good health.

V is TRBV6-1 and J is TRBJ1-1; D is possibly TRBD1 (5 bases). This CDR3 has 15 amino acids. Trimming shortened V by 5 bases and J by 2 bases, and 15 bases separated the two germline ends. CDR1 MNHNS and CDR2 SASEGT come from the germline V gene. The DNA for the CDR3 is TGTGCCAGCAGTTCTAGCAGGACAAGAAACACTGAAGCTTTCTTT. Translation: CASSSSRTRNTEAFF.

The gene calls are TRBV27 and TRBJ2-7; 8 bases align to TRBD1. In germline, CDR1 is MNHEY, CDR2 SMNVEV (reference sequence). CDR3 size: 17 residues. V gave up 3 bases and J gave up 3 bases; unmatched junction bases: 13. DNA for the CDR3: TGTGCCAGCAGTTTCGGGGTTGCGGGACAGGTGTTCTACGAGCAGTACTTC. Translation gives CASSFGVAGQVFYEQYF.

The V gene is TRBV6-1, the J gene TRBJ2-7; D not certain. The V end lost 6 bases, the J end lost 4 bases, and 7 bases lay between the germline ends. CDR1 is MNHNS, CDR2 SASEGT, per germline. The CDR3 is 11 residues long. In DNA, the CDR3 is TGTGCCAGCAGGGACGGATACGAGCAGTACTTC. Its translation: CASRDGYEQYF.

V gene TRBV18 combines with J gene TRBJ1-2, with 9 bases matching TRBD1. This CDR3 region has 15 residues. After removal of 3 bases from V and 6 bases from J, the junction contained 8 bases not matched to a gene. CDR1 KGHSH and CDR2 LQKENI come from the germline V gene. CDR3 sequence (DNA): TGTGCCAGCTCACCCCCAGGACAGGGGTTCGATGGCTACACCTTC. Its protein is CASSPPGQGFDGYTF.

The CDR3 bases are TGTGCCACCAGCGATAATAGCAATCAGCCCCAGCATTTT. This encodes CATSDNSNQPQHF. The chain links TRBV15 to TRBJ1-5; D gene unclear. Germline V CDR1 and CDR2: LNHNV, YYDKDF (reference sequence). CDR3 length: 13 amino acids. The V and J ends lost 5 bases and 0 bases respectively, with 5 bases between them.

The chain is built from TRBV5-4 and TRBJ1-2; TRBD1 might be the D (5 bases). Germline V lookup: CDR1 SGHNT, CDR2 YYREEE (reference sequence). This CDR3 is 12 amino acids long. The V and J ends lost 4 bases and 4 bases respectively, with 8 bases between them. The CDR3 is CASSGGAYGYTF. As DNA, the CDR3 is TGTGCCAGCAGCGGGGGTGCCTATGGCTACACCTTC.

This chain uses TRBV9 with TRBJ2-2, with a weak D call TRBD2 (6 bases). Trimming shortened V by 3 bases and J by 0 bases, and 15 bases separated the two germline ends. Germline CDR1 reads SGDLS; CDR2 reads YYNGEE. This CDR3 contains 17 residues. CDR3 region: CASSAHRETANTGELFF. CDR3 sequence (DNA): TGTGCCAGCAGCGCCCACCGGGAGACAGCGAACACCGGGGAGCTGTTTTTT.

The chain links TRBV5-1 to TRBJ2-1; 12 nucleotides align to TRBD2. Germline assignment: CDR1 SGHRS and CDR2 YFSETQ. CDR3 size: 17 residues. The trim removed 4 bases at V and 4 bases at J, leaving 9 bases unmatched. CDR3 DNA: TGCGCCAGCAGCAGGGGGACTAGCGGGCCACTTTACAATGAGCAGTTCTTC. Translating it yields CASSRGTSGPLYNEQFF.

The chain has TRBV4-2 and TRBJ2-3; 8 bases are a match to TRBD2. From germline, CDR1 is LGHNA and CDR2 YNFKEQ. This CDR3 region has 14 residues. The V gene end was trimmed by 4 bases and the J gene end by 4 bases; junction bases not matched to a gene: 4. CDR3 sequence reads: CASSPAGESDTQYF. Written as DNA, the CDR3 is TGTGCCAGCAGCCCAGCGGGAGAGTCAGATACGCAGTATTTT.